What follows are 15 T cell receptor beta chains derived from one specimen sequenced in a study of identifying expanded T cells in peripheral blood. This table comes from immunoSEQ multiplex PCR, and its TCRdb copy is limited to in-frame clones, with some not included. Here the sample spans some 99,000 clones, roughly nine tenths being singletons. Sequenced material: blood. The receptors here all came from a person between 18 and 69 years old in good health.

Written as DNA, the CDR3 is TGTGCCAGCAGTACAGCGGAGGGGAACATTCAGTACTTC. This sequence encodes CASSTAEGNIQYF. The chain recombines TRBV28 with TRBJ2-4, with D perhaps matching TRBD2 (6 bases). This CDR3 has 13 amino acids. Germline V lookup: CDR1 MDHEN, CDR2 SYDVKM. The V gene lost 5 bases and the J gene lost 7 bases, with 12 bases spanning the gap.

This clone has just one count. The chain carries TRBV19 and TRBJ2-5, with D perhaps assigned TRBD1 or TRBD2 (6 bases each). Germline V gene data show CDR1 as LNHDA and CDR2 as SQIVND (reference sequence). The CDR3 contains 14 residues. Trimming left V 6 bases short and J 8 bases short, with 19 bases between. The CDR3 loop is CASRTGPGADTQYF. The CDR3 DNA reads TGTGCCAGTAGGACAGGACCGGGGGCAGATACCCAGTACTTC.

The chain has TRBV9 and TRBJ1-1; TRBD1 matches 7 bases. V dropped 0 bases and J dropped 10; count of bases not matched to a gene: 12. This CDR3 is 15 amino acids long. CDR1 SGDLS and CDR2 YYNGEE come from the germline V gene. In DNA, the CDR3 is TGTGCCAGCAGCGTAGGATCGACAGGGTTGAATTCAGCTTTCTTT. The encoded protein is CASSVGSTGLNSAFF.

The chain links TRBV9 to TRBJ1-4; perhaps TRBD1 as D (5 bases). V lost 2 bases and J 4 bases, leaving 12 bases between the germline ends. Germline values: CDR1 SGDLS, CDR2 YYNGEE. This CDR3 contains 15 residues. DNA for the CDR3: TGTGCCAGCAGCGTCCGGGGACTAAGTAATGAAAAACTGTTTTTT. Protein: CASSVRGLSNEKLFF.

The chain uses TRBV11-2 and TRBJ2-7; D gene uncertain. There are 13 residues in the CDR3. V lost 1 base to trimming and J lost 5 bases, with 9 bases between them. Germline loops: CDR1 SGHAT, CDR2 FQNNGV. CDR3 nucleotides: TGTGCCAGCAGCTTAGGGCTTACTGACGAGCAGTACTTC. Protein: CASSLGLTDEQYF.

The rearrangement joins TRBV4-3 to TRBJ1-2; TRBD1 matches 7 bases. Trimming took 4 bases from V and 5 from J; bases not matched to a gene: 10. The CDR3 length is 15 residues. Germline CDR1 and CDR2: LGHNA and YSLEER. CDR3 loop: CASSPLVGQKYGYTF. The CDR3 DNA follows: TGCGCCAGCAGCCCACTAGTGGGACAGAAATATGGCTACACCTTC.

This chain connects TRBV5-5 to TRBJ2-7; D is possibly TRBD1 or TRBD2 (5 bases each). Germline assignment: CDR1 SGHKS and CDR2 YYEKEE (reference sequence). V dropped 3 bases and J dropped 0 bases, with 19 bases sitting between them. This CDR3 comprises 17 residues. For the CDR3, the DNA is TGTGCCAGCAGCTACCTACCCCGGGACCTGAGCTCCTACGAGCAGTACTTC. It specifies CASSYLPRDLSSYEQYF.

This sequence joins TRBV21-1 and TRBJ2-4; the table names TRBD2, a call not compared with the DNA. TRBV21-1 is flagged as a pseudogene. The CDR3 sequence is 13 residues long. Written as DNA, the CDR3 is TGTGCCAGGGAGGGGACTCCGACGCACATTCAGTACTTC. Protein product: CAREGTPTHIQYF.

The CDR3: CASSSGQGANYGYTF. CDR3 DNA: TGTGCCAGCAGCTCAGGACAGGGGGCTAACTATGGCTACACCTTC. This rearrangement joins TRBV7-3 to TRBJ1-2; 10 nucleotides agree with TRBD1. CDR1 is SGHTA and CDR2 is FQGTGA in the germline V gene. V was clipped by 4 bases and J by 0 bases; unmatched bases: 2. CDR3 length: 15 amino acids.

This clone was counted many times. The CDR3 spells CASNHPTNRGLGSNQPQHF. CDR3 DNA sequence: TGTGCCAGTAATCACCCCACTAACAGGGGGCTAGGGAGCAATCAGCCCCAGCATTTT. V usage is TRBV19 and J usage is TRBJ1-5, with 9 nucleotides matching TRBD1. The germline V gene has CDR1 LNHDA and CDR2 SQIVND (reference sequence). With V trimmed by 7 bases and J by 1 base, 17 bases remained unmatched. The CDR3 runs 19 residues.

This rearrangement joins TRBV19 to TRBJ1-2, with a possible D match to TRBD1 (5 bases). Deletions cut 8 bases from V and 2 bases from J, with 12 bases between. From germline, CDR1 is LNHDA and CDR2 SQIVND (reference sequence). The CDR3 contains 13 residues. In DNA, the CDR3 is TGTGCCAGTGAGTGGCGGGGGAACTATGGCTACACCTTC. It codes for CASEWRGNYGYTF.

The chain couples TRBV7-3 to TRBJ2-1, with TRBD2 matching 12 bases. Germline V lookup: CDR1 SGHTA, CDR2 FQGTGA. Trimming cost V 4 bases and J 6 bases; bases outside gene matches: 4. The CDR3 contains 15 residues. As DNA, the CDR3 is TGTGCCAGCAGCTGGACTAGCGGGGCTTCCAATGAGCAGTTCTTC. Translated, it gives CASSWTSGASNEQFF.

This chain links TRBV30 with TRBJ2-4; tentatively, D is TRBD2 (5 bases). Germline lookup yields CDR1 GTSNPN and CDR2 SVGIG (reference sequence). The length of the CDR3 is 15 residues. V was clipped by 1 base and J by 7 bases, with 17 bases between them. The DNA for the CDR3 is TGTGCCTGGAGTGACACCCAACGGGGTATTAACATTCAGTACTTC. It encodes CAWSDTQRGINIQYF.

The chain links TRBV14 to TRBJ2-6; 8 positions agree with TRBD1. CDR1 SGHDN and CDR2 FVKESK come from the germline V gene. The junction had 11 bases not matched to a gene; V was cut back by 3 bases and J by 4 bases. The CDR3 sequence is 18 residues long. The CDR3 DNA is TGTGCCAGCAGCCATTGGACAGGGTCTGAGGCCGGGGCCAACGTCCTGACTTTC. This sequence encodes CASSHWTGSEAGANVLTF.

This clone was found once. The chain employs TRBV4-3 and TRBJ1-1; D possibly corresponds to TRBD1 (6 bases). This CDR3 has 13 residues. V lost 0 bases and J 10 bases, leaving 12 bases between the germline ends. Germline CDR1 and CDR2: LGHNA and YSLEER. The CDR3 nucleotides read TGCGCCAGCAGCCAAGACGAACTCAGGGGAGCTTTCTTT. Translating gives CASSQDELRGAFF.